The sequence of this T cell receptor beta chain was determined in a study of human T cells and chemical hapten exposure. Whole-study findings and limits: TCRs above 1 in 1000 frequency did not change with DPC sensitization.

The library tagged each cDNA molecule with unique molecular identifiers. TCRdb passed the 5' RACE reads through MiXCR, listing each CDR3 protein once. Among 110,000 or so distinct CDR3 sequences listed, around 20% were seen once. A few counts support this clonotype. Its antigen remains unknown. This CDR3 contains 14 residues. V shed 4 bases and J 5 bases; nucleotides not matched to a gene: 8. The germline V gene has CDR1 SGHKS and CDR2 YYEKEE (reference sequence). The authors' total RNA extraction used unfractionated whole blood. V and J are TRBV5-5 and TRBJ2-7; 8 positions match TRBD1. This TCR was sampled from a human donor in good health. In nucleotides, the CDR3 is TGTGCCAGCAGCCGGAGGACAGGGAAAGACGAGCAGTACTTC. Translated, it gives CASSRRTGKDEQYF. Based on the CDR3 plus reference TRBV5-5 and TRBJ2-7, the full variable domain is DAGVTQSPTHLIKTRGQQVTLRCSPISGHKSVSWYQQVLGQGPQFIFQYYEKEERGRGNFPDRFSARQFPNYSSELNVNALLLGDSALYLCASSRRTGKDEQYFGPGTRLTVT.